One sample yielded the 5 T cell receptor beta chains listed below, sequenced in a study of CD8+ T cells in alopecia areata. The sequencing template was cDNA reverse transcribed from extracted RNA. Data came from immunoSEQ multiplex PCR; TCRdb stores just in-frame clones and leaves some out. Seen here are fewer than 200,000 clones, 67% observed once, and the top ten hold about an eighth. Here the sequenced sample was CD8+ T cells sorted from blood, taken at week 0. These receptors were collected from a human donor with alopecia areata.

This clone was seen a single time. The V gene is TRBV4-1, the J gene TRBJ2-5; possibly TRBD2 for D (5 bases). Germline assignment: CDR1 MGHRA and CDR2 YSYEKL. V lost 1 base, J lost 4 bases, and 13 bases lay in between. There are 15 residues in the CDR3. The CDR3 nucleotides are TGCGCCAGCAGCCAAGTCTCGGGGTCGGGAGAGACCCAGTACTTC. Amino acid sequence: CASSQVSGSGETQYF.

Only one count was recorded for this clone. The J gene is TRBJ2-4, the V gene TRBV2, with 12 bases aligning to TRBD1. The CDR3 sequence is 14 residues long. From germline, CDR1 is SNHLY and CDR2 FYNNEI. V shed 9 bases and J 2 bases; nucleotides not matched to a gene: 2. This chain's CDR3 is CARGDRGPKNIQYF. CDR3 bases: TGTGCCAGAGGGGACAGGGGGCCCAAAAACATTCAGTACTTC.

This chain uses TRBV25-1 with TRBJ1-4, with 7 bases that match TRBD1. The CDR3 is made up of 15 amino acids. Germline CDR1 is MGHDK and CDR2 is SYGVNS. The junction had 4 bases not matched to a gene; V was cut back by 0 bases and J by 6 bases. The CDR3 nucleotides read TGTGCCAGCAGTGAATATAAGGGGGCGCATGAAAAACTGTTTTTT. Encoded protein: CASSEYKGAHEKLFF. Looking up the rest from reference TRBV25-1 and TRBJ1-4 gives the full variable domain: EADIYQTPRYLVIGTGKKITLECSQTMGHDKMYWYQQDPGMELHLIHYSYGVNSTEKGDLSSESTVSRIRTEHFPLTLESARPSHTSQYLCASSEYKGAHEKLFFGSGTQLSVL.

This clone was picked up one time. The V call is TRBV5-1, the J call TRBJ1-1, with D unresolved. The ends were cut back, 2 bases at V and 1 base at J, with 9 bases in the middle. There are 14 residues in the CDR3. Per the germline V gene, CDR1 is SGHRS and CDR2 is YFSETQ. The CDR3 region is CASSFGQQNTEAFF. The DNA for the CDR3 is TGCGCCAGCAGCTTTGGGCAACAGAACACTGAAGCTTTCTTT. Together with reference TRBV5-1 and TRBJ1-1, the CDR3 gives the full variable domain: KAGVTQTPRYLIKTRGQQVTLSCSPISGHRSVSWYQQTPGQGLQFLFEYFSETQRNKGNFPGRFSGRQFSNSRSEMNVSTLELGDSALYLCASSFGQQNTEAFFGQGTRLTVV.

The chain joins TRBV7-6 to TRBJ1-2; D is possibly TRBD1 (6 bases). The CDR3 spans 10 residues. Per germline, CDR1 SGHVS and CDR2 FNYEAQ. In nucleotides, the CDR3 is TGTGCACTGGGGGGGCCGGGCTACACCTTC. Protein: CALGGPGYTF.